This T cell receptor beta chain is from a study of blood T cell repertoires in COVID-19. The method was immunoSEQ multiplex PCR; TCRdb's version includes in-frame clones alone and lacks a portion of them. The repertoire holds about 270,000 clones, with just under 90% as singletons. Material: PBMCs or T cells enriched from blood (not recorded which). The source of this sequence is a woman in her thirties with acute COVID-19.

The CDR3 nucleotides are TGCGCCAGCAGCCAAGATCCACTTTCGCAGGGGCGAAACGAGCAGTACTTC. Translated, it gives CASSQDPLSQGRNEQYF. The rearrangement uses TRBV4-1 and TRBJ2-7; a possible D gene is TRBD1 (6 bases). Per the germline V gene, CDR1 is MGHRA and CDR2 is YSYEKL. The germline V and J ends were trimmed by 0 bases and 5 bases, with 20 bases remaining between them. The length of the CDR3 is 17 residues.